The following is a T cell receptor beta chain sequence with its context. Clones were read by immunoSEQ multiplex PCR, and TCRdb kept only the in-frame ones, dropping some. The repertoire has fewer than 350,000 clones, 88% of them found once; the top ten carry 1.5% to 2%. The CDR3 has 17 amino acids. Unmatched junction bases numbered 12, after V lost 4 bases and J lost 5 bases. Looked up from germline, CDR1 is SGHDT and CDR2 is YYEEEE. The sample belongs to a study of blood T cell repertoires in COVID-19. The rearrangement uses TRBV5-6 and TRBJ2-1; the match to TRBD2 covers 10 bases. Sequencing input: peripheral blood. The source is a woman in her twenties or thirties with COVID-19, enrolled during active disease. The CDR3 protein is CASSRSGGSGGHNEQFF. The DNA of the CDR3 is TGTGCCAGCAGCCGTTCCGGGGGTAGCGGGGGGCACAATGAGCAGTTCTTC.